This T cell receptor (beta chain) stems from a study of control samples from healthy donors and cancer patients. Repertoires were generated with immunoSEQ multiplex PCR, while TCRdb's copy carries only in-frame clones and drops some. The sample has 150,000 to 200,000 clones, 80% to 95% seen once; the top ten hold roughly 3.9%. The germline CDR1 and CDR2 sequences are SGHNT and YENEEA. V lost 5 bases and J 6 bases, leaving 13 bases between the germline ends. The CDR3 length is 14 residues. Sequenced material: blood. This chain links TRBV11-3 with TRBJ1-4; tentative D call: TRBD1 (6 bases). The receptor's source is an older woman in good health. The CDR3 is CASSLQGDDEKLFF. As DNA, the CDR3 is TGTGCCAGCAGCCTACAGGGAGATGATGAAAAACTGTTTTTT.